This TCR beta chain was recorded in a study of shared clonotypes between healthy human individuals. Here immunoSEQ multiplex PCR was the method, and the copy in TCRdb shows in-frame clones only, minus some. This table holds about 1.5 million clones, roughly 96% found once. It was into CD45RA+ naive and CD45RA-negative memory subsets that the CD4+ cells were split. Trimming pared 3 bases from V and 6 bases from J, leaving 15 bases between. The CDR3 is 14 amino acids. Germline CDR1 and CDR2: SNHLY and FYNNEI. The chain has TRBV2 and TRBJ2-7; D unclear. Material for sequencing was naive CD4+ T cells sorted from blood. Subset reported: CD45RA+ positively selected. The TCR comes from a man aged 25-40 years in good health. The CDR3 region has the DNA TGTGCCAGCAGTGATTCCAGGAACTTCCGCGAGCAGTACTTC. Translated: CASSDSRNFREQYF.